This T cell receptor beta chain was captured by sequencing in a study of blood T cell repertoires in COVID-19. The germline gives CDR1 SGHDN, CDR2 FVKESK. The CDR3 spans 15 residues. Trimming stripped 2 bases from V and 4 bases from J, with 14 bases between. This table comes from immunoSEQ multiplex PCR, and its TCRdb copy is limited to in-frame clones, with some not included. The table lists about 170,000 clones, roughly four fifths of them singletons. V usage is TRBV14 and J usage is TRBJ2-5; D might be TRBD1 (5 bases). The specimen was peripheral blood. This TCR derives from a man aged 70-80 years with active or convalescent COVID-19. The DNA of the CDR3 is TGTGCCAGCAGCCAAAGGCGCAGGGTGGGAGAGACCCAGTACTTC. Translated: CASSQRRRVGETQYF.